The 5 T cell receptor beta chains listed next were all sequenced from one sample in a study of patients and donors after allogeneic stem cell transplantation (dated by TCRdb to 2018 to 2020). The library was made by RT-PCR. Sequenced using a NextSeq 550. Starting from the raw public reads, TCRdb applied fastp trimming at Q25, assembled clones with MiXCR and retained in-frame beta chains. A single entry per CDR3 protein holds the most common genes and DNA from its merged rows. The sample contains roughly 880,000 distinct CDR3 sequences, 18% of them found a single time. Around 5.5% of the sample is taken by the ten largest. Source material: blood, either unsorted or a sorted T cell fraction (not recorded which). All receptors derive from a human donor who was either an allogeneic HSCT recipient or a stem cell or donor lymphocyte infusion donor (not recorded which). It is not recorded whose cells these are; they may come from a transplant donor.

This clonotype occurred a few times. V usage is TRBV4-3 and J usage is TRBJ2-1; 13 bases agree with TRBD2. This CDR3 comprises 16 residues. After removal of 3 bases from V and 5 bases from J, the junction contained 4 bases not matched to a gene. Germline V CDR1 and CDR2: LGHNA, YSLEER. The DNA of the CDR3 is TGCGCCAGCAGCCACGGACTAGCGGGGGCCGACAATGAGCAGTTCTTC. Encoded protein: CASSHGLAGADNEQFF.

This clonotype was seen only a few times. The V call is TRBV3-1, the J call TRBJ2-5; 9 bases match TRBD2. The CDR3 runs 17 residues. V lost 0 bases to trimming and J lost 1 base; unmatched junction nucleotides: 6. Germline assignment: CDR1 LGHDT and CDR2 YNNKEL (reference sequence). CDR3 amino acids: CASSQDVLAGLQETQYF. As DNA, the CDR3 is TGTGCCAGCAGCCAAGATGTTCTAGCGGGGCTCCAAGAGACCCAGTACTTC.

In its sample, this clonotype was seen a few times. This chain uses TRBV14 with TRBJ1-1, with TRBD1 identical over 7 bases. The V gene's germline CDR1 is SGHDN and CDR2 FVKESK. V gave up 2 bases and J gave up 4 bases; unmatched junction bases: 7. The length of the CDR3 is 15 residues. The CDR3 loop reads CASSQTLAGGTEAFF. CDR3 in DNA: TGTGCCAGCAGCCAAACCCTAGCAGGGGGCACTGAAGCTTTCTTT.

The gene calls are TRBV14 and TRBJ2-7, with TRBD1 matching 8 bases. Trimming took 2 bases from V and 1 from J; bases not matched to a gene: 4. From germline, CDR1 is SGHDN and CDR2 FVKESK. The CDR3 runs 15 residues. This CDR3 reads CASSQFRGLSYEQYF. The DNA for the CDR3 is TGTGCCAGCAGCCAATTCAGGGGGCTGTCCTACGAGCAGTACTTC.

This clonotype was seen a few times. The rearrangement links TRBV27 to TRBJ2-1; 13 nucleotides match TRBD2. The V gene end was trimmed by 2 bases and the J gene end by 7 bases; junction bases not matched to a gene: 8. The CDR3 is 17 residues long. Germline V lookup: CDR1 MNHEY, CDR2 SMNVEV (reference sequence). The CDR3 DNA is TGTGCCAGCAGTTTAATCGGACTAGCGGGAGACTTAAATGAGCAGTTCTTC. Protein sequence: CASSLIGLAGDLNEQFF.